The 6 T cell receptor beta chains presented below share a single source sample, sequenced in a study of read filtering for tumor transcriptome and immune sequencing. From 300 to 450 ng of RNA, a library with molecular barcoded alpha/delta and beta/gamma adaptors was made. TCRdb ran MiXCR on the reads and lists one entry per CDR3 protein. Here the sample spans fewer than 75,000 distinct CDR3 sequences, around 20% being singletons. Sequencing used a population of CD138-negative cells sorted from bone marrow. The receptors come from a donor aged 40 or older with multiple myeloma.

This clonotype was observed many times. This rearrangement joins TRBV20-1 to TRBJ1-1, with D uncertain. The CDR3 loop spans 11 amino acids. The ends were cut back, 8 bases at V and 0 bases at J, with 7 bases in the middle. CDR1 and CDR2 from the germline V gene are DFQATT and SNEGSKA (reference sequence). The CDR3 region is CSPFLNTEAFF. The CDR3 DNA sequence: TGCAGTCCCTTTTTGAACACTGAAGCTTTCTTT.

This clonotype was counted many times. The V call is TRBV19, the J call TRBJ2-1; 12 bases are a match to TRBD2. Germline V gene data show CDR1 as LNHDA and CDR2 as SQIVND (reference sequence). The CDR3 covers 14 residues. J gave up 5 bases and V 6 bases, and 2 bases lay outside the gene matches. CDR3 nucleotides: TGTGCCAGTAGACTAGCGGGAGGAGACAATGAGCAGTTCTTC. The encoded protein is CASRLAGGDNEQFF.

Notes on this clonotype: Possible read error: a much larger clone is one base away. The V gene is TRBV2, the J gene TRBJ2-1; D is tentatively TRBD1 or TRBD2 (5 bases each). The CDR3 is 12 amino acids. CDR1 and CDR2 from the germline V gene are SNHLY and FYNNEI. The germline V and J ends were trimmed by 6 bases and 9 bases, with 12 bases remaining between them. CDR3 DNA sequence: TGTGCCAGCAGAGTAGACAGCGGTGAGCAGTTCTTC. Translated: CASRVDSGEQFF.

This clonotype was seen repeatedly, ten times or more. The chain is built from TRBV29-1 and TRBJ1-1; D gene uncertain. The CDR3 covers 10 residues. Deletions cut 3 bases from V and 5 bases from J, with 4 bases between. Germline CDR1 reads SQVTM; CDR2 reads ANQGSEA. CDR3 amino acids: CSVELTEAFF. CDR3 nucleotide sequence: TGCAGCGTTGAGCTAACTGAAGCTTTCTTT.

This clonotype was observed at least ten times. The chain has TRBV10-3 and TRBJ2-5; D ambiguous. Germline lookup yields CDR1 ENHRY and CDR2 SYGVKD. Trimming left V 3 bases short and J 3 bases short, with 5 bases between. The CDR3 is 12 residues long. This chain's CDR3 is CAISDREETQYF. Written as DNA, the CDR3 is TGTGCCATCAGTGACAGAGAAGAGACCCAGTACTTC.

This clonotype has ten or more counts. The chain is built from TRBV6-6 and TRBJ2-2; D unclear. CDR1 is MNHNY and CDR2 is SVGAGI in the germline V gene (reference sequence). V was trimmed by 5 bases and J by 1 base, leaving 11 bases between them. The CDR3 totals 15 residues. The CDR3 reads CASSTQVGNTGELFF. The DNA of the CDR3 is TGTGCCAGCAGTACCCAGGTTGGGAACACCGGGGAGCTGTTTTTT.